This paragraph covers one TCR beta chain sequence. Its specificity is not known. CDR1 and CDR2 from the germline V gene are SEHNR and FQNEAQ (reference sequence). The germline V and J ends were trimmed by 1 base and 3 bases, with 12 bases remaining between them. This CDR3 region has 15 residues. Generated by immunoSEQ multiplex PCR, the TCRdb table keeps only in-frame clones and is missing some. The sample yields roughly 99,000 clones, 80% to 95% seen once. The data were obtained in a study of Tregs in tolerant kidney transplant recipients. Study information: Recipients received nonmyeloablative bone marrow transplants from related graft donors, with transient mixed chimerism. Study-wide findings and caveats: Activated donor B cell expansion appeared to reveal the most relevant donor-specific TCRbeta repertoire. Nucleotide sequences could not be compared across some patients' samples due to primer changes.

This clonotype originated in a human donor who received a combined kidney and bone marrow transplant. The sequences come from CD4+ T cells from blood, collected before the transplant. The chain joins TRBV7-9 to TRBJ1-1, with D unclear. CDR3 region: CASSLGSGKDTEAFF. The CDR3, as DNA: TGTGCCAGCAGCTTAGGTTCGGGGAAGGACACTGAAGCTTTCTTT.